The 13 T cell receptor beta chains below all came from one sample that was sequenced in a study of follicular helper T cells after annual influenza vaccination. Documented time point: 2015-2016 season, 7 days after influenza vaccination. The assay was immunoSEQ multiplex PCR, and TCRdb's table has in-frame clones only and misses some. In the table there are some 5,000 clones, roughly 84% of which are singletons. Sequencing was performed on CXCR5+ CD38- circulating T follicular helper cells from blood, taken 7 days after influenza vaccination. Subset meaning: circulating Tfh, non-naive CD4+CXCR5+PD-1+ (ICOS+CD38+ or ICOS-CD38-). The receptors here all came from an adult who received the influenza vaccine.

The chain employs TRBV7-2 and TRBJ2-3; no clear D. Germline lookup yields CDR1 SGHTA and CDR2 FQGNSA. The CDR3 has 15 amino acids. V was shortened by 5 bases and J by 1 base, with 13 bases between the two germline ends. The CDR3 sequence: CASSSPTSRTDTQYF. CDR3 coding DNA: TGTGCCAGCAGCAGCCCCACATCCCGCACAGATACGCAGTATTTT.

This sequence joins TRBV6-5 and TRBJ2-1; the D gene is possibly TRBD1 (6 bases). Germline V gene lookup returns CDR1 MNHEY and CDR2 SVGAGI. The CDR3 extends over 11 amino acids. The V and J ends lost 9 bases and 3 bases respectively, with 6 bases between them. The CDR3 sequence is CARDSYNEQFF. CDR3 nucleotide sequence: TGTGCCAGGGACAGCTACAATGAGCAGTTCTTC.

The chain recombines TRBV5-1 with TRBJ1-4; TRBD1 aligns across 7 bases. V lost 3 bases and J lost 12; bases outside the gene matches: 11. This CDR3 spans 14 amino acids. Looked up from germline, CDR1 is SGHRS and CDR2 is YFSETQ. This CDR3 is CASSSGTAKGELFF. The DNA of the CDR3 is TGCGCCAGCAGCTCCGGGACAGCTAAGGGAGAACTGTTTTTT. Combining the CDR3 with reference TRBV5-1 and TRBJ1-4 gives the whole variable domain KAGVTQTPRYLIKTRGQQVTLSCSPISGHRSVSWYQQTPGQGLQFLFEYFSETQRNKGNFPGRFSGRQFSNSRSEMNVSTLELGDSALYLCASSSGTAKGELFFGSGTQLSVL.

The rearrangement joins TRBV7-9 to TRBJ2-1; weak D call: TRBD1 (5 bases). The CDR3 is made up of 18 amino acids. Trimming took 5 bases from V and 0 from J, leaving 20 bases between them. The germline V gene encodes CDR1 SEHNR and CDR2 FQNEAQ (reference sequence). CDR3 sequence: CASSHGPLNRSSYNEQFF. CDR3 in DNA: TGTGCCAGCAGCCACGGCCCACTTAACAGGAGCTCCTACAATGAGCAGTTCTTC.

CDR3 coding DNA: TGTGCCAGCAGATCGACAGGGGAGAACACTGAAGCTTTCTTT. Its translation: CASRSTGENTEAFF. V and J are TRBV6-6 and TRBJ1-1, with 8 bases matching TRBD1. The germline V gene has CDR1 MNHNY and CDR2 SVGAGI (reference sequence). J was trimmed by 1 base and V by 6 bases; bases with no gene match: 4. The CDR3 covers 14 residues.

The CDR3 bases are TGCGCCAGCAGCTTGTCACAGGGTCCCTCCGAGCAGTACTTC. Residues: CASSLSQGPSEQYF. The chain carries TRBV5-1 and TRBJ2-7; D is perhaps TRBD1 (6 bases). With 1 base removed from V and 6 bases from J, the gap between germline ends came to 14 bases. This CDR3 has 14 amino acids. Germline CDR1 SGHRS, CDR2 YFSETQ.

The rearrangement joins TRBV4-3 to TRBJ2-7; TRBD2 aligns across 13 bases. Per the germline V gene, CDR1 is LGHNA and CDR2 is YSLEER. The CDR3 sequence is 17 residues long. J lost 2 bases, V lost 3 bases, and 7 bases had no gene match. This chain's CDR3 is CASSQVVGTSGTYEQYF. The CDR3 DNA is TGCGCCAGCAGCCAGGTTGTCGGGACTAGCGGGACCTACGAGCAGTACTTC.

This clone was picked up one time. The gene calls are TRBV19 and TRBJ1-5; 7 bases line up with TRBD1. The CDR3 consists of 13 residues. V was clipped by 3 bases and J by 7 bases; unmatched bases: 3. Germline V gives CDR1 LNHDA, CDR2 SQIVND (reference sequence). CDR3 bases: TGTGCCAGTAGTATCGACAGGGACCAGCCCCAGCATTTT. Translation: CASSIDRDQPQHF.

The count of this clone is one. J is TRBJ1-2 and V is TRBV28; no definite D call. V was shortened by 1 base and J by 8 bases, with 8 bases between the two germline ends. Germline CDR1 and CDR2: MDHEN and SYDVKM. This CDR3 is 12 amino acids long. This CDR3 reads CASSLSLRGYTF. In DNA form, the CDR3 reads TGTGCCAGCAGTTTATCCCTTCGGGGCTACACCTTC.

The chain is built from TRBV9 and TRBJ2-3; TRBD2 matches at 14 bases. Per the germline V gene, CDR1 is SGDLS and CDR2 is YYNGEE. The V gene end was trimmed by 4 bases and the J gene end by 5 bases; junction bases not matched to a gene: 6. This CDR3 has 16 residues. As DNA, the CDR3 is TGTGCCAGCAGCCTCCGGACTAGCGGGGGGCAAGATACGCAGTATTTT. Its translation: CASSLRTSGGQDTQYF.

V is TRBV18 and J is TRBJ1-3; D is ambiguous. Germline values: CDR1 KGHSH, CDR2 LQKENI. V lost 2 bases to trimming and J lost 0 bases, with 11 bases between them. This CDR3 comprises 16 residues. The CDR3 reads CASSPYDGTSGNTIYF. CDR3 DNA sequence: TGTGCCAGCTCACCATACGACGGAACCTCTGGAAACACCATATATTTT. Looking up the rest from reference TRBV18 and TRBJ1-3 gives the full variable domain: NAGVMQNPRHLVRRRGQEARLRCSPMKGHSHVYWYRQLPEEGLKFMVYLQKENIIDESGMPKERFSAEFPKEGPSILRIQQVVRGDSAAYFCASSPYDGTSGNTIYFGEGSWLTVV.

The chain couples TRBV5-4 to TRBJ1-1, with D possibly matching TRBD1 (5 bases). V gave up 4 bases and J gave up 4 bases, with 14 bases separating them. Looked up from germline, CDR1 is SGHNT and CDR2 is YYREEE (reference sequence). The CDR3 sequence is 14 residues long. CDR3 residues: CASSHWARATEAFF. The CDR3 DNA follows: TGTGCCAGCAGCCATTGGGCCAGGGCCACTGAAGCTTTCTTT.

The chain recombines TRBV14 with TRBJ1-2; maybe TRBD1 (5 bases). V gave up 1 base and J gave up 7 bases, with 10 bases separating them. CDR3 size: 13 residues. From germline, CDR1 is SGHDN and CDR2 FVKESK. CDR3 DNA: TGTGCCAGCAGCCAAGCGACGGGGGGTGGCTACACCTTC. Residues: CASSQATGGGYTF.